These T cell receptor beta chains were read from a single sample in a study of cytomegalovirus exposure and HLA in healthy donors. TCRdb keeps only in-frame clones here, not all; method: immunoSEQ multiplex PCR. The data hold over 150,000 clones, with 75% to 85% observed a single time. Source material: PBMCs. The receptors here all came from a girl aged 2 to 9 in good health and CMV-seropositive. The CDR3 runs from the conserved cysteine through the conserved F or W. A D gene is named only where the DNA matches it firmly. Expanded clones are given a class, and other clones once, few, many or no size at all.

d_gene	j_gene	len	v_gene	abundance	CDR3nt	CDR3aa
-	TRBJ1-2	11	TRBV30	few	TGTGCCTGGAACGCGAACTATGGCTACACCTTC	CAWNANYGYTF
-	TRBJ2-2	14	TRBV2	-	TGTGCCAGCAGGCCAGGGATGAACACCGGGGAGCTGTTTTTT	CASRPGMNTGELFF
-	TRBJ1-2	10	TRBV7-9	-	TGTGCCAGCAGCTCCATGGGCTACACCTTC	CASSSMGYTF
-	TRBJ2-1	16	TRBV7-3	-	TGTGCCAGCAGCTTAATTCGGAGAGGTTCCTACAATGAGCAGTTCTTC	CASSLIRRGSYNEQFF
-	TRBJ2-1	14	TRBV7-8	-	TGTGCCAGCAGATCTAGGGGTCCCGCGCATCAGCAGTTCTTC	CASRSRGPAHQQFF
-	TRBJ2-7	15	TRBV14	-	TGTGCCAGCAGCCCAGGGGGGAATAATCCCTACGAGCAGTACTTC	CASSPGGNNPYEQYF
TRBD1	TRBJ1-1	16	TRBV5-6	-	TGTGCCAGCAGAAATGACAGGGCAGGCGGTAGCACTGAAGCTTTCTTT	CASRNDRAGGSTEAFF
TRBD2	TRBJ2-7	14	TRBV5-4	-	TGTGCCAGCAGCGCGGGACTAACACTATACGAGCAGTACTTC	CASSAGLTLYEQYF
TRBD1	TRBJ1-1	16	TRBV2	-	TGTGCCAGCAGTGAAGGACAGGGGGCTGTTGTTTGTGAAGCTTTCTTT	CASSEGQGAVVCEAFF
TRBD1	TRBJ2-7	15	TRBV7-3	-	TGTGCCAGCAGCCCGACCGGGACAGGGGTAATAAAGCAGTACTTC	CASSPTGTGVIKQYF
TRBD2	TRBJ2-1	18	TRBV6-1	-	TGTGCCAGCAGTGACGTGGGACTAGCGGCTCGCTCCTACAATGAGCAGTTCTTC	CASSDVGLAARSYNEQFF
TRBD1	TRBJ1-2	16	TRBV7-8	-	TGTGCCAGCAGCTTGAGCCGGGACAGGGAACAGTATGGCTACACCTTC	CASSLSRDREQYGYTF
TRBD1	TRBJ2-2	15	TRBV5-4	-	TGTGCCAGCACCCCGGGACAGCTATCCACCGGGGAGCTGTTTTTT	CASTPGQLSTGELFF
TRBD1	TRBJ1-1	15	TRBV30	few	TGTGCCTGGAGCCCGGGGACAGCCGAGAACACTGAAGCTTTCTTT	CAWSPGTAENTEAFF
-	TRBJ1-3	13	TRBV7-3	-	TGTGCCAGCAGCTCCTACTCTGGAAACACCATATATTTT	CASSSYSGNTIYF
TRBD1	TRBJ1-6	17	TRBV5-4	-	TGTGCCAGCAGCTTGACAGGGGGCGCCCTCTATAATTCACCCCTCCACTTT	CASSLTGGALYNSPLHF
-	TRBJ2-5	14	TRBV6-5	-	TGTGCCAGCAGCCCAACTAGTCGCCAAGAGACCCAGTACTTC	CASSPTSRQETQYF
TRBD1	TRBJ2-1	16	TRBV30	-	TGTGCCTGGAGGGGTGGGACAGGGGGATCCTACAATGAGCAGTTCTTC	CAWRGGTGGSYNEQFF
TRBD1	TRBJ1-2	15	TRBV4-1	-	TGCGCCAGCAGCCAAGCTGGGACAGACCTCTATGGCTACACCTTC	CASSQAGTDLYGYTF
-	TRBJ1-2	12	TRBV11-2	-	TGTGCCAGCAGCTTAGTAGATTATGGCTACACCTTC	CASSLVDYGYTF
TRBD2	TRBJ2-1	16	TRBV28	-	TGTGCCAGCAGCATCAGGGGGACTAGCGGGAGTAATGAGCAGTTCTTC	CASSIRGTSGSNEQFF
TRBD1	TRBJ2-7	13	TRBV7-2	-	TGTGCCAGCAGCAGACAGGGGTCCCGCGAGCAGTACTTC	CASSRQGSREQYF
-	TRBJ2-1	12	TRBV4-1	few	TGCGCCAGCAGCCAAGATCTGAATGAGCAGTTCTTC	CASSQDLNEQFF
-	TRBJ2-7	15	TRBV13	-	TGTGCCAGCAGCAGTGCGGGGACTCGGGCCTACGAGCAGTACTTC	CASSSAGTRAYEQYF
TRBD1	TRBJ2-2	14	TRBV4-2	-	TGTGCCACCTCCGACAGGGCGGCCACCGGGGAGCTGTTTTTT	CATSDRAATGELFF
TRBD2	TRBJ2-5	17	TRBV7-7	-	TGTGCTAGCAGCTTAGGAGAGGGACTAGCCGCACAAGAGACCCAGTACTTC	CASSLGEGLAAQETQYF
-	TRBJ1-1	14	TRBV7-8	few	TGTGCCAGCAGCTTGTACAGGGCAGACACTGAAGCTTTCTTT	CASSLYRADTEAFF
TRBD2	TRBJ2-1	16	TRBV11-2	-	TGTGCCAGCAGCTCCCCCCTAGCGGGGGGATACAATGAGCAGTTCTTC	CASSSPLAGGYNEQFF
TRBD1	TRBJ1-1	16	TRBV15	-	TGTGCCACCAGCAGAGGTGCCCGACAGGGCGGCACTGAAGCTTTCTTT	CATSRGARQGGTEAFF
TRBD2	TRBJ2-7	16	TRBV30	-	TGTGCCTGTTCAACCGGGACTAGCGGGAGGTTCCACGAGCAGTACTTC	CACSTGTSGRFHEQYF
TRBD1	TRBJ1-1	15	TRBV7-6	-	TGTGCCAGCAGCTTAGTAGGGGGCTGGAACACTGAAGCTTTCTTT	CASSLVGGWNTEAFF
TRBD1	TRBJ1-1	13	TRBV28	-	TGTGCCAGCAGTGAAGGGGGCCTTACTGAAGCTTTCTTT	CASSEGGLTEAFF
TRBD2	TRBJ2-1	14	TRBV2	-	TGTGCCAGCAAGGGAAGCGGGGGTCACAATGAGCAGTTCTTC	CASKGSGGHNEQFF
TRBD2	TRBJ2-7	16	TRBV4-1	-	TGCGCCAGCAGCCAAGGACGGGAGGGGTTCTCCTACGAGCAGTACTTC	CASSQGREGFSYEQYF
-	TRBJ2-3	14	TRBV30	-	TGTGCCTGGAGTAAGGTCAGGCACACAGATACGCAGTATTTT	CAWSKVRHTDTQYF